This passage covers 32 T cell receptor beta chains from one sample sequenced in a study of blood T cell repertoires in COVID-19. The method was immunoSEQ multiplex PCR; TCRdb's version includes in-frame clones alone and lacks a portion of them. Among some 110,000 clones listed, around 90% were seen once. Source material: peripheral blood. These receptors were collected from a human donor in a cohort sampled during active COVID-19.

The gene calls are TRBV11-2 and TRBJ2-7; possibly TRBD1 for D (6 bases). Trimming removed 4 bases at V and 0 bases at J, with 16 bases between. This CDR3 has 16 amino acids. The germline V gene encodes CDR1 SGHAT and CDR2 FQNNGV. CDR3 DNA sequence: TGTGCCAGCAGCTCAGGACAGTCTTACTTCTCCTACGAGCAGTACTTC. The encoded protein is CASSSGQSYFSYEQYF.

The rearrangement uses TRBV18 and TRBJ2-1; TRBD2 aligns across 7 bases. Trimming removed 3 bases from V and 0 bases from J; junction bases left unmatched: 2. Germline CDR1 and CDR2: KGHSH and LQKENI. CDR3 size: 15 residues. The DNA of the CDR3 is TGTGCCAGCTCACCCCGCGGGAGCTCCTACAATGAGCAGTTCTTC. Encoded protein: CASSPRGSSYNEQFF.

This chain uses TRBV24-1 with TRBJ2-1, with D possibly TRBD1 on 6 matching bases. The V end lost 3 bases, the J end lost 5 bases, and 13 bases lay between the germline ends. Germline V gives CDR1 KGHDR, CDR2 SFDVKD. The CDR3 is made up of 15 amino acids. Here the CDR3 DNA reads TGTGCCACCAGTGATCGGACAGTACTAAACAATGAGCAGTTCTTC. Its protein product is CATSDRTVLNNEQFF.

This clone has a single count. The J gene is TRBJ1-2, the V gene TRBV2; TRBD1 agrees at 8 bases. After removal of 0 bases from V and 4 bases from J, the junction contained 4 bases not matched to a gene. CDR1 is SNHLY, CDR2 FYNNEI, per germline. CDR3 length: 15 amino acids. CDR3 nucleotide sequence: TGTGCCAGCAGTGAAGCTGCGGGACAGGTCTATGGCTACACCTTC. It codes for CASSEAAGQVYGYTF.

The chain combines TRBV29-1 with TRBJ2-1, with 8 positions matching TRBD1. V was pared by 2 bases and J by 7 bases, with 4 bases of the junction left unmatched. In germline, CDR1 is SQVTM, CDR2 ANQGSEA. The CDR3 loop spans 13 amino acids. CDR3 sequence reads: CSVEQGARNEQFF. The DNA for the CDR3 is TGCAGCGTTGAACAGGGGGCCAGGAATGAGCAGTTCTTC.

The chain couples TRBV5-4 to TRBJ1-2, with a weak D call TRBD1 (6 bases). Trimming cost V 0 bases and J 8 bases, with 11 bases left between them. Germline V gives CDR1 SGHNT, CDR2 YYREEE (reference sequence). The CDR3 spans 13 residues. The CDR3 spells CASSLVRGWGYTF. The CDR3 DNA reads as TGTGCCAGCAGCTTGGTCAGGGGTTGGGGCTACACCTTC.

This chain uses TRBV6-5 with TRBJ1-6; D is perhaps TRBD1 (6 bases). CDR1 MNHEY and CDR2 SVGAGI come from the germline V gene. Between the trimmed V and J ends, which lost 6 bases and 7 bases, there was a span of 7 bases. The CDR3 sequence is 12 residues long. As DNA, the CDR3 is TGTGCCAGCAGGGACAGCAATTCACCCCTCCACTTT. Protein sequence: CASRDSNSPLHF.

The genes are TRBV7-9 and TRBJ2-2, with 13 nucleotides matching TRBD2. This CDR3 spans 15 amino acids. Germline V lookup: CDR1 SEHNR, CDR2 FQNEAQ (reference sequence). With V trimmed by 4 bases and J by 5 bases, 1 base remained unmatched. The CDR3 coding sequence is TGTGCCAGCAGCTGGGGACTAGCGGGGACCGGGGAGCTGTTTTTT. It yields the protein CASSWGLAGTGELFF.

The V call is TRBV3-1 (or the pseudogene TRBV3-2), the J call TRBJ1-5; perhaps TRBD1 as D (6 bases). The V and J ends lost 3 bases and 0 bases respectively, with 6 bases between them. Germline-derived CDR1 and CDR2 are LGHDT and YNNKEL (reference sequence). This CDR3 contains 14 residues. CDR3: CASSQGHSNQPQHF. The DNA of the CDR3 is TGTGCCAGCAGCCAGGGACATAGCAATCAGCCCCAGCATTTT.

The chain's CDR3 is CASSQGLVGQGPHEQYF. The CDR3 DNA follows: TGTGCCAGCAGCCAAGGCCTTGTAGGACAGGGACCCCACGAGCAGTACTTC. This rearrangement joins TRBV3-1 (or the pseudogene TRBV3-2) to TRBJ2-7, with TRBD1 matching over 8 bases. V shed 1 base and J 5 bases; nucleotides not matched to a gene: 13. Per the germline V gene, CDR1 is LGHDT and CDR2 is YNNKEL (reference sequence). The CDR3 is 17 amino acids.

The genes are TRBV9 and TRBJ2-5, with a weak D call TRBD2 (6 bases). The CDR3 runs 14 residues. CDR1 SGDLS and CDR2 YYNGEE come from the germline V gene. Between the trimmed V and J ends, which lost 4 bases and 2 bases, there was a span of 12 bases. The CDR3 DNA reads as TGTGCCAGCAGCTTCGGAGGGCCTCAAGAGACCCAGTACTTC. Protein product: CASSFGGPQETQYF.

This clone was seen more than once but under ten times. CDR3 in amino acids: CASTPRGTGANVLTF. CDR3 DNA sequence: TGTGCCAGCACCCCCAGGGGGACCGGGGCCAACGTCCTGACTTTC. This chain joins TRBV5-6 and TRBJ2-6; 7 nucleotides match TRBD1. The CDR3 sequence is 15 residues long. Germline CDR1 reads SGHDT; CDR2 reads YYEEEE. V lost 6 bases to trimming and J lost 4 bases; unmatched junction nucleotides: 7.

The chain is built from TRBV11-2 and TRBJ1-2; unclear D gene. CDR3 size: 13 residues. V lost 4 bases, J lost 6 bases, and 12 bases lay in between. Germline CDR1 and CDR2: SGHAT and FQNNGV. CDR3 sequence: CASSSRGGDGYTF. CDR3 DNA: TGTGCCAGCAGCTCCCGGGGAGGAGATGGCTACACCTTC.

This chain links TRBV3-1 (or the pseudogene TRBV3-2) with TRBJ2-1; 9 bases map to TRBD2. The ends lost 5 bases at V and 6 bases at J; junction bases unmatched: 14. Germline V lookup: CDR1 LGHDT, CDR2 YNNKEL (reference sequence). The CDR3 has 17 residues. The CDR3 loop reads CASSLPGMREGFNEQFF. The CDR3 DNA sequence: TGTGCCAGCAGCTTACCAGGGATGCGGGAGGGTTTCAATGAGCAGTTCTTC.

V usage is TRBV25-1 and J usage is TRBJ1-2; TRBD1 matches 8 bases. Per germline, CDR1 MGHDK and CDR2 SYGVNS. The CDR3 consists of 15 residues. Trimming took 3 bases from V and 4 from J; bases not matched to a gene: 7. The CDR3 is CASSDRTGPGYGYTF. As DNA, the CDR3 is TGTGCCAGCAGTGACCGGACAGGGCCCGGCTATGGCTACACCTTC.

In nucleotides, the CDR3 is TGTGCCAGCAGCTTAGTAGGGTCAACAGGGGGCGCCGGGGAGACCCAGTACTTC. Its protein is CASSLVGSTGGAGETQYF. The J gene is TRBJ2-5, the V gene TRBV7-9; the match to TRBD1 covers 9 bases. CDR3 length: 18 amino acids. Germline CDR1 SEHNR, CDR2 FQNEAQ (reference sequence). Trimming cost V 1 base and J 5 bases; bases outside gene matches: 14.

CDR3 nucleotides: TGTGCCAGTAGTATAACCCCCAGCAATGAGCAGTTCTTC. Protein product: CASSITPSNEQFF. This chain links TRBV19 with TRBJ2-1; D is ambiguous. V was cut by 2 bases and J by 6 bases, with 8 bases left in between. In germline, CDR1 is LNHDA, CDR2 SQIVND (reference sequence). CDR3 length: 13 residues.

The chain uses TRBV14 and TRBJ2-7, with 12 bases lining up with TRBD2. Germline V lookup: CDR1 SGHDN, CDR2 FVKESK. Germline trimming cut 2 bases from V and 5 bases from J; bases unmatched to any gene: 10. This CDR3 contains 17 residues. The CDR3: CASSQTLGLAGINEQYF. DNA for the CDR3: TGTGCCAGCAGCCAAACCCTAGGACTAGCGGGAATCAACGAGCAGTACTTC.

The chain has TRBV5-5 and TRBJ1-1, with 8 bases identical to TRBD1. The CDR3 totals 14 residues. V was pared by 0 bases and J by 6 bases, with 4 bases of the junction left unmatched. Germline V gene lookup returns CDR1 SGHKS and CDR2 YYEKEE (reference sequence). The CDR3 region is CASSLGETGAEAFF. In DNA, the CDR3 is TGTGCCAGCAGCTTGGGGGAGACAGGGGCTGAAGCTTTCTTT.

The chain links TRBV7-3 to TRBJ1-5, with no clear D. V lost 2 bases and J 4 bases, leaving 9 bases between the germline ends. Germline CDR1 is SGHTA and CDR2 is FQGTGA. The length of the CDR3 is 14 residues. CDR3 nucleotide sequence: TGTGCCAGCAGCTTAGAACAGCCTAATCAGCCCCAGCATTTT. It yields the protein CASSLEQPNQPQHF.

The rearrangement uses TRBV10-3 and TRBJ2-7, with D unclear. Germline CDR1 is ENHRY and CDR2 is SYGVKD. The V gene lost 2 bases and the J gene lost 0 bases, with 5 bases spanning the gap. This CDR3 has 13 residues. Here the CDR3 DNA reads TGTGCCATCAGTGAGGACACCTCCTACGAGCAGTACTTC. Amino acids: CAISEDTSYEQYF.

This chain uses TRBV19 with TRBJ2-5; the match to TRBD1 covers 8 bases. The CDR3 is made up of 15 amino acids. The V gene end was trimmed by 6 bases and the J gene end by 4 bases; junction bases not matched to a gene: 10. The germline CDR1 and CDR2 sequences are LNHDA and SQIVND (reference sequence). CDR3 nucleotides: TGTGCCAGTAGAGTCCAGGGGGCGGGTCGAGAGACCCAGTACTTC. Translated, it gives CASRVQGAGRETQYF. Looking up the rest from reference TRBV19 and TRBJ2-5 gives the full variable domain: DGGITQSPKYLFRKEGQNVTLSCEQNLNHDAMYWYRQDPGQGLRLIYYSQIVNDFQKGDIAEGYSVSREKKESFPLTVTSAQKNPTAFYLCASRVQGAGRETQYFGPGTRLLVL.

This sequence joins TRBV9 and TRBJ1-2; TRBD1 matches at 11 bases. V dropped 1 base and J dropped 6; count of bases not matched to a gene: 2. Germline assignment: CDR1 SGDLS and CDR2 YYNGEE. The CDR3 covers 14 residues. CDR3 nucleotides: TGTGCCAGCAGCGTAACGGACAGGGGGCATGGCTACACCTTC. Amino acids: CASSVTDRGHGYTF.

This clone has just a few counts. The genes are TRBV9 and TRBJ1-4; perhaps TRBD1 as D (6 bases). The CDR3 is 15 residues long. Trimming shortened V by 0 bases and J by 5 bases, and 11 bases separated the two germline ends. Per germline, CDR1 SGDLS and CDR2 YYNGEE. The CDR3: CASSVGGRRNEKLFF. CDR3 DNA: TGTGCCAGCAGCGTAGGGGGGCGGAGGAATGAAAAACTGTTTTTT. The full variable domain, rest sourced from reference TRBV9 and TRBJ1-4, is DSGVTQTPKHLITATGQRVTLRCSPRSGDLSVYWYQQSLDQGLQFLIQYYNGEERAKGNILERFSAQQFPDLHSELNLSSLELGDSALYFCASSVGGRRNEKLFFGSGTQLSVL.

The chain carries TRBV5-1 and TRBJ2-2; the D gene is possibly TRBD2 (7 bases). This CDR3 contains 14 residues. Germline CDR1 SGHRS, CDR2 YFSETQ. V lost 7 bases and J lost 1, with 11 bases in between. The CDR3: CASSRGGNTGELFF. The CDR3, as DNA: TGCGCCAGCTCGAGGGGGGGGAACACCGGGGAGCTGTTTTTT.

The chain recombines TRBV7-3 with TRBJ2-1; 12 bases map to TRBD1. V lost 5 bases and J lost 7; bases outside the gene matches: 6. Germline CDR1 SGHTA, CDR2 FQGTGA. The CDR3 contains 15 residues. The CDR3 nucleotides read TGTGCCAGCAGCAGGGGGACAGGGGGCGGGAATGAGCAGTTCTTC. Its protein product is CASSRGTGGGNEQFF.

The V gene is TRBV5-6, the J gene TRBJ1-1; 9 nucleotides line up with TRBD1. The CDR3 has 18 residues. V dropped 4 bases and J dropped 1; count of bases not matched to a gene: 14. Germline V gene data show CDR1 as SGHDT and CDR2 as YYEEEE. The CDR3 spells CASSNDLGTGTRNTEAFF. The DNA of the CDR3 is TGTGCCAGCAGCAACGACCTGGGGACAGGGACTAGGAACACTGAAGCTTTCTTT.

The rearrangement joins TRBV5-1 to TRBJ1-1; D remains ambiguous. V gave up 4 bases and J gave up 2 bases, with 18 bases separating them. CDR1 is SGHRS and CDR2 is YFSETQ in the germline V gene. CDR3 size: 16 residues. CDR3 sequence (DNA): TGCGCCAGCAGCCGAATCAACAGTGGCAGAAACACTGAAGCTTTCTTT. Encoded protein: CASSRINSGRNTEAFF.

The chain couples TRBV3-1 (or the pseudogene TRBV3-2) to TRBJ2-5; TRBD2 agrees at 15 bases. The CDR3 is 18 residues long. Germline CDR1 reads LGHDT; CDR2 reads YNNKEL (reference sequence). Germline trimming cut 0 bases from V and 3 bases from J; bases unmatched to any gene: 5. The CDR3 sequence: CASSQDKGLAGGKETQYF. The CDR3 DNA reads as TGTGCCAGCAGCCAAGATAAAGGACTAGCGGGAGGGAAAGAGACCCAGTACTTC.

J is TRBJ2-5 and V is TRBV2; maybe TRBD2 (6 bases). V gave up 4 bases and J gave up 4 bases, with 25 bases separating them. This CDR3 spans 18 amino acids. Looked up from germline, CDR1 is SNHLY and CDR2 is FYNNEI. The CDR3 region has the DNA TGTGCCAGCAGTGGGCTCGGGGGAGCAGGGACGGTAGGAGAGACCCAGTACTTC. Translated: CASSGLGGAGTVGETQYF.

This sequence joins TRBV18 and TRBJ1-2, with 7 bases fitting TRBD1. V lost 3 bases and J lost 6; bases outside the gene matches: 4. The CDR3 has 13 amino acids. The germline V gene has CDR1 KGHSH and CDR2 LQKENI. The CDR3 region is CASSPRDSDGYTF. CDR3 DNA sequence: TGTGCCAGCTCACCCCGGGACAGCGATGGCTACACCTTC. Full variable domain (outside the CDR3, taken from reference TRBV18 and TRBJ1-2): NAGVMQNPRHLVRRRGQEARLRCSPMKGHSHVYWYRQLPEEGLKFMVYLQKENIIDESGMPKERFSAEFPKEGPSILRIQQVVRGDSAAYFCASSPRDSDGYTFGSGTRLTVV.

The chain recombines TRBV5-4 with TRBJ1-1; no firm D call. Between the trimmed V and J ends, which lost 4 bases and 0 bases, there was a span of 13 bases. Germline CDR1 and CDR2: SGHNT and YYREEE (reference sequence). The CDR3 is made up of 15 amino acids. The CDR3 DNA is TGTGCCAGCAGCGCCTGGCTGCCCATGAACACTGAAGCTTTCTTT. Translation gives CASSAWLPMNTEAFF.